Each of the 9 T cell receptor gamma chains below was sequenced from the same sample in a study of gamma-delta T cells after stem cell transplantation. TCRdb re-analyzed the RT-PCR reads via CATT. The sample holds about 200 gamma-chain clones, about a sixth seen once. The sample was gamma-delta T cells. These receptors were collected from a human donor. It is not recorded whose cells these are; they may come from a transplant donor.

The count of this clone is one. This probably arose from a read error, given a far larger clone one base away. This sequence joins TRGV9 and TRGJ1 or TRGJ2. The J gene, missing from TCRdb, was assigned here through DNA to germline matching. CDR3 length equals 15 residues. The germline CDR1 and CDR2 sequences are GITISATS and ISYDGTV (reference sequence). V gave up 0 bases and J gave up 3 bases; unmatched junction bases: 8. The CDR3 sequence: CALWEVTSPYYKKLF. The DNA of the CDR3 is TGTGCCTTGTGGGAGGTGACCAGCCCTTATTATAAGAAACTCTTT.

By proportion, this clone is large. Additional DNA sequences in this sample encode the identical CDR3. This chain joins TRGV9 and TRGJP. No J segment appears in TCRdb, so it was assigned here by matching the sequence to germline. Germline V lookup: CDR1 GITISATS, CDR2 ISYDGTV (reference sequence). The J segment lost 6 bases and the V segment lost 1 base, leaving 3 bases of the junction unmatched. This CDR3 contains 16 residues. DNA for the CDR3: TGTGCCTTGTGGGAGGTAAGAGAGTTGGGCAAAAAAATCAAGGTATTT. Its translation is CALWEVRELGKKIKVF.

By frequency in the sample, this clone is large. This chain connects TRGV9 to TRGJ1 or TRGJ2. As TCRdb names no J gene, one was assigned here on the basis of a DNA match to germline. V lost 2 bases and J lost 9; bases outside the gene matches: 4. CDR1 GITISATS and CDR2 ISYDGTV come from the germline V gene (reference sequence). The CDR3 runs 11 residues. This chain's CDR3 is CALWEDRKKLF. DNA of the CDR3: TGTGCCTTGTGGGAGGACCGTAAGAAACTCTTT.

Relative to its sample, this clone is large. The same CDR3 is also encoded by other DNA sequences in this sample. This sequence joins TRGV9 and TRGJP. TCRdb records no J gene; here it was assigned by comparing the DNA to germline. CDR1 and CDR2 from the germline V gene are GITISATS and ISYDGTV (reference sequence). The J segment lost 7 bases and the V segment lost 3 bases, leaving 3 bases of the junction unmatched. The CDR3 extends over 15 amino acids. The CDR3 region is CALWESELGKKIKVF. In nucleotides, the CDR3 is TGTGCCTTGTGGGAGTCCGAGTTGGGCAAAAAAATCAAGGTATTT.

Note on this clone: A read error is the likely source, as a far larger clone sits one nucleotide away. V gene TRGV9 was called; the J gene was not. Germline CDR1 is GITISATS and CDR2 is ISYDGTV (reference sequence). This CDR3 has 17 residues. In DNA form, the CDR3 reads TGTGCCTTGTGGGAGGCCTTGCAAGAGTTGGGCAAAAAAATCGAGGTATTT. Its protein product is CALWEALQELGKKIEVF.

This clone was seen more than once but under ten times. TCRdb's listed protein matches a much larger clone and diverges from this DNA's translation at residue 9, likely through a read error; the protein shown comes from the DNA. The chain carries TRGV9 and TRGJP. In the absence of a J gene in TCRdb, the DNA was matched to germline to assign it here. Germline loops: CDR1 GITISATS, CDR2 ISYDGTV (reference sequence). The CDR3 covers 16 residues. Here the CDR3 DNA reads TGTGCCTTGTGGGAGGTGATAGAGTCGGGCAAAAAAATCAAGGTATTT. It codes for CALWEVIESGKKIKVF.

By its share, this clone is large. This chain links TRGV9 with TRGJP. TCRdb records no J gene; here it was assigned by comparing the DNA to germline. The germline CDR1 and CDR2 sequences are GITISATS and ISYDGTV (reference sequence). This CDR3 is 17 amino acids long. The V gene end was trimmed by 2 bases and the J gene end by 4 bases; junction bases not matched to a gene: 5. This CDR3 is CALWEGYQELGKKIKVF. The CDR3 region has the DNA TGTGCCTTGTGGGAGGGATACCAAGAGTTGGGCAAAAAAATCAAGGTATTT.

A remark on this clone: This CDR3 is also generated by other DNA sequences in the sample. CDR3 sequence reads: CALWEVSELGKKIKVF. The CDR3 nucleotides are TGTGCCTTGTGGGAGGTGAGTGAGTTGGGCAAAAAAATCAAGGTATTT. This chain connects TRGV9 to TRGJP. TCRdb gives no J gene; it was assigned here by matching the DNA to germline. CDR1 GITISATS and CDR2 ISYDGTV come from the germline V gene (reference sequence). CDR3 length equals 16 residues. J lost 7 bases, V lost 0 bases, and 3 bases had no gene match.

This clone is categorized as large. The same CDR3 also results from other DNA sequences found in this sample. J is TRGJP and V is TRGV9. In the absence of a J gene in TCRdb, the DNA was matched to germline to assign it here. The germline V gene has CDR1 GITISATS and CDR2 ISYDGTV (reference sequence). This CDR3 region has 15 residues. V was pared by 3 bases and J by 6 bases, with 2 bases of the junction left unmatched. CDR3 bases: TGTGCCTTGTGGGAGCGAGAGTTGGGCAAAAAAATCAAGGTATTT. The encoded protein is CALWERELGKKIKVF.